These T cell receptor beta chains were read from a single sample in a study of low-dose radiotherapy and immunotherapy resistance in tumors. MiXCR, run by TCRdb on the reads, gives a single entry per CDR3 protein. Of tens of thousands of distinct CDR3 sequences detected, more than 7.5% appear once; the ten largest clones hold roughly 1%. The material was PBMCs, obtained before treatment. The receptors were gathered from a male donor with prostate cancer. Each CDR3 is given with its conserved first and last residue. D genes are given only for firm matches. Not all rows give a size; the values are once, few, many and, for expanded clones, a class.

cdr3_nt cdr3_aa j_call clone_size d_call v_call cdr3_length
TGCAGTGCTACACAGAACTACAATGAGCAGTTCTTC CSATQNYNEQFF TRBJ2-1 NA NA TRBV20-1 12
NA CASSRGLAGGTGELFFFFFF TRBJ2-2 NA NA TRBV6-1 20
TGCGCCAGCAGCCAAGATTTAGCTGGGCTAAAAGATACGCAGTATTTT CASSQDLAGLKDTQYF TRBJ2-3 NA NA TRBV4-3 16
TGTGCCAGCAGCGTTACTAGCGGCCAAGAGACCCAGTACTTC CASSVTSGQETQYF TRBJ2-5 few TRBD2 TRBV28 14
TGTGCCAGCAGCCCTAAGGGGCTCACAGATACGCAGTATTTT CASSPKGLTDTQYF TRBJ2-3 many NA TRBV12-3/TRBV12-4 14
TGCAGCGTTGAATTGAGAAGGTCGGAAGAGCAGTACTTC CSVELRRSEEQYF TRBJ2-7 many NA TRBV29-1 13
TGCAGTGCAAACAATAATAGGGTTGGCTACACCTTC CSANNNRVGYTF TRBJ1-2 many NA TRBV20-1 12
TGTGCCAGCAGCTCCGGACTAGCGGGAGAACCTAGCACAGATACGCAGTATTTT CASSSGLAGEPSTDTQYF TRBJ2-3 many TRBD2 TRBV11-3 18
TGTGCCACCAGTCGGACTAGCGGGCCAACTAGCACAGATACGCAGTATTTT CATSRTSGPTSTDTQYF TRBJ2-3 many TRBD2 TRBV24-1 17
TGTGCCAGCAGCTTAGTGGAAGGGGCGTGGGAAAAACTGTTTTTT CASSLVEGAWEKLFF TRBJ1-4 NA NA TRBV7-2 15
TGTGCCAGCAGTGATTGGGCTAGCGGAAACAAAAACATTCAGTACTTC CASSDWASGNKNIQYF TRBJ2-4 many TRBD2 TRBV6-1 16
TGTGCCAGTAGTAACAAAGGACAGGGTACCTACAATGAGCAGTTCTTC CASSNKGQGTYNEQFF TRBJ2-1 many TRBD1 TRBV19 16
TGTGCCAGCAGCTTAGGGGGGGAGGTAAATGAGCAGTTCTTC CASSLGGEVNEQFF TRBJ2-1 many NA TRBV11-2 14
TGCGCCAGCAGCCACCTTACCGGGACAGGGGCCTACGAGCAGTACTTC CASSHLTGTGAYEQYF TRBJ2-7 many TRBD1 TRBV4-1 16
TGCGCCAGCAGCACAGGGGTGGTGAACATTCAGTACTTC CASSTGVVNIQYF TRBJ2-4 many TRBD1 TRBV5-3 13